This entry lists 7 T cell receptor beta chains sequenced from one sample in a study of blood T cells in healthy people across ages. The second PCR ran about 6 to 12 cycles with a sample-barcoded 5' primer and J-beta primers. TCRdb reanalysed the 5' RACE reads using MiXCR and keeps one entry per CDR3 protein. The data show around 900,000 distinct CDR3 sequences, roughly 51% seen once. The sample consisted of blood. These receptors all stem from a woman in her sixties in good health.

This clonotype was observed at least ten times. The chain uses TRBV27 and TRBJ2-1, with 12 bases identical to TRBD2. V dropped 5 bases and J dropped 6; count of bases not matched to a gene: 5. This CDR3 is built from 15 residues. Looked up from germline, CDR1 is MNHEY and CDR2 is SMNVEV (reference sequence). This CDR3 reads CASSLGTSGSNEQFF. The CDR3, as DNA: TGTGCCAGCAGTCTCGGGACTAGCGGGTCCAATGAGCAGTTCTTC.

The genes are TRBV7-9 and TRBJ2-1, with D perhaps being TRBD1 or TRBD2 (6 bases each). The closer fit of TRBJ2-7 to the DNA end suggests the J call may be wrong. CDR1 SEHNR and CDR2 FQNEAQ come from the germline V gene (reference sequence). The CDR3 has 16 amino acids. The DNA of the CDR3 is TGTGCCAGCAGAAAAGGGGGGTTTAGCTCCTACAATGAGCAGTACTTC. Its translation: CASRKGGFSSYNEQYF.

The chain links TRBV29-1 to TRBJ2-5; 7 bases fit TRBD2. The end of the DNA fits TRBJ2-7 better, so the J call may be wrong. The germline V gene encodes CDR1 SQVTM and CDR2 ANQGSEA. The CDR3 is 12 residues long. In DNA form, the CDR3 reads TGCAGCGCTGCTAGCGGCCTCTACGAGCAGTACTTC. Encoded protein: CSAASGLYEQYF.

V and J are TRBV7-9 and TRBJ2-3; 12 bases line up with TRBD2. Germline-derived CDR1 and CDR2 are SEHNR and FQNEAQ (reference sequence). V lost 2 bases, J lost 0 bases, and 12 bases stayed unmatched. This CDR3 is built from 20 residues. The CDR3 region has the DNA TGTGCCAGCAGCTTAACCACGTGGACTAGCGGGACACCAAGCACAGATACGCAGTATTTT. It translates to CASSLTTWTSGTPSTDTQYF.

This clonotype was observed a handful of times. The V gene is TRBV3-1, the J gene TRBJ2-7; the D gene is possibly TRBD1 (6 bases). The V gene lost 4 bases and the J gene lost 3 bases, with 10 bases spanning the gap. The CDR3 spans 13 residues. In germline, CDR1 is LGHDT, CDR2 YNNKEL (reference sequence). This CDR3 reads CASSPGHIYEQYF. The CDR3 DNA sequence: TGTGCCAGCAGCCCGGGACACATCTACGAGCAGTACTTC.

The chain links TRBV3-1 to TRBJ2-3; D remains ambiguous. There are 14 residues in the CDR3. The germline V and J ends were trimmed by 1 base and 2 bases, with 7 bases remaining between them. CDR1 and CDR2 from the germline V gene are LGHDT and YNNKEL (reference sequence). The DNA of the CDR3 is TGTGCCAGCAGCCAAGGTTACTTCACAGATACGCAGTATTTT. It specifies CASSQGYFTDTQYF.

The chain uses TRBV5-1 and TRBJ1-2, with D tentatively TRBD1 (6 bases). The CDR3 loop spans 13 amino acids. V was trimmed by 4 bases and J by 7 bases, leaving 14 bases between them. The germline gives CDR1 SGHRS, CDR2 YFSETQ. Here the CDR3 DNA reads TGCGCCAGCAGCGTGCCAGGGGAAGGTGGCTACACCTTC. It yields the protein CASSVPGEGGYTF.